The next 24 T cell receptor beta chains were all read from a single sample in a study of blood T cell repertoires in COVID-19. Assay: immunoSEQ multiplex PCR; the TCRdb copy retains only in-frame clones and omits some. The table records some 70,000 clones, roughly 84% of them present only once. The sample consisted of peripheral blood. The receptors were gathered from a man over 45 with active COVID-19.

The CDR3 bases are TGTGCCAGCAGCGCTCGGACACCTCTTTTTGATTCACCCCTCCACTTT. It translates to CASSARTPLFDSPLHF. The genes are TRBV9 and TRBJ1-6, with TRBD1 as a possible D gene (5 bases). Germline CDR1 SGDLS, CDR2 YYNGEE. Trimming shortened V by 3 bases and J by 8 bases, and 18 bases separated the two germline ends. The CDR3 has 16 residues.

The rearrangement links TRBV5-4 to TRBJ1-1, with TRBD1 matching 8 bases. This CDR3 spans 14 amino acids. Trimming took 4 bases from V and 5 from J; bases not matched to a gene: 7. Germline CDR1 is SGHNT and CDR2 is YYREEE (reference sequence). CDR3 bases: TGTGCCAGCAGCCCATGGACAGGGAGAACTGAAGCTTTCTTT. This sequence encodes CASSPWTGRTEAFF.

The CDR3 loop reads CAISDHNRGSSSYEQYF. The CDR3 region has the DNA TGTGCCATCAGTGACCATAACAGGGGGTCTAGCTCCTACGAGCAGTACTTC. The V and J genes are TRBV10-3 and TRBJ2-7; 8 bases line up with TRBD1. CDR1 ENHRY and CDR2 SYGVKD come from the germline V gene. Trimming took 3 bases from V and 0 from J; bases not matched to a gene: 10. This CDR3 has 17 residues.

The chain couples TRBV7-8 to TRBJ2-5, with 7 bases that match TRBD2. CDR1 and CDR2 from the germline V gene are SGHVS and FQNEAQ. The length of the CDR3 is 15 residues. Germline trimming cut 2 bases from V and 6 bases from J; bases unmatched to any gene: 9. The CDR3 here is CASSLQTSRRQTQYF. DNA for the CDR3: TGTGCCAGCAGCTTACAGACTAGCAGGAGGCAGACCCAGTACTTC.

The chain is built from TRBV7-3 and TRBJ2-3; TRBD1 matches 7 bases. The CDR3 has 15 residues. J was trimmed by 0 bases and V by 5 bases; bases with no gene match: 5. Germline CDR1 SGHTA, CDR2 FQGTGA. CDR3 loop: CASSRGTASTDTQYF. Written as DNA, the CDR3 is TGTGCCAGCAGCAGAGGGACAGCTAGCACAGATACGCAGTATTTT.

The V gene is TRBV7-3, the J gene TRBJ2-7, with D possibly TRBD2 on 6 matching bases. Germline V gene data show CDR1 as SGHTA and CDR2 as FQGTGA. V was cut by 0 bases and J by 2 bases, with 8 bases left in between. The CDR3 consists of 14 residues. As DNA, the CDR3 is TGTGCCAGCAGCTTAACTGGCGGGACCTACGAGCAGTACTTC. It is translated as CASSLTGGTYEQYF.

V and J are TRBV30 and TRBJ1-2; TRBD1 is a possible D gene (6 bases). The length of the CDR3 is 14 residues. V gave up 3 bases and J gave up 0 bases, with 11 bases separating them. CDR1 is GTSNPN and CDR2 is SVGIG in the germline V gene (reference sequence). This chain's CDR3 is CAWSRTATNYGYTF. DNA of the CDR3: TGTGCCTGGAGCCGGACAGCTACTAACTATGGCTACACCTTC.

The CDR3 DNA sequence: TGTGCCAGCAGCGCCTCTGGGGGGCGGGGGAGCTCCTACAATGAGCAGTTCTTC. It encodes CASSASGGRGSSYNEQFF. This chain links TRBV7-6 with TRBJ2-1; TRBD2 might be the D (7 bases). This CDR3 spans 18 amino acids. Trimming left V 5 bases short and J 0 bases short, with 20 bases between. From germline, CDR1 is SGHVS and CDR2 FNYEAQ.

As for this clone: This same CDR3 is encoded by further DNA sequences in the sample. V usage is TRBV11-2 and J usage is TRBJ2-7; D may be TRBD2 (6 bases). Per the germline V gene, CDR1 is SGHAT and CDR2 is FQNNGV. The CDR3 sequence is 14 residues long. V was clipped by 1 base and J by 1 base, with 8 bases between them. The CDR3: CASSLGGKSYEQYF. The CDR3 DNA reads as TGTGCCAGCAGCTTAGGCGGGAAATCCTACGAGCAGTACTTC. The full variable domain, in which reference TRBV11-2 and TRBJ2-7 provide the parts outside the CDR3, is EAGVAQSPRYKIIEKRQSVAFWCNPISGHATLYWYQQILGQGPKLLIQFQNNGVVDDSQLPKDRFSAERLKGVDSTLKIQPAKLEDSAVYLCASSLGGKSYEQYFGPGTRLTVT.

This sequence joins TRBV30 and TRBJ2-7; 10 positions match TRBD1. The V gene's germline CDR1 is GTSNPN and CDR2 SVGIG (reference sequence). The CDR3 length is 14 residues. The V and J ends lost 3 bases and 3 bases, in that order; junction bases with no gene match: 5. The chain's CDR3 is CAWRSDRGHYEQYF. CDR3 coding DNA: TGTGCCTGGAGATCAGACAGGGGGCACTACGAGCAGTACTTC.

The chain has TRBV6-5 and TRBJ1-1; no clear D. Trimming pared 2 bases from V and 6 bases from J, leaving 13 bases between. The CDR3 length is 14 residues. CDR1 and CDR2 from the germline V gene are MNHEY and SVGAGI. CDR3 residues: CASSYDGRRAEAFF. CDR3 bases: TGTGCCAGCAGTTACGATGGGAGGAGGGCTGAAGCTTTCTTT.

The V and J genes are TRBV2 and TRBJ2-7, with 13 bases identical to TRBD2. Germline V gene data show CDR1 as SNHLY and CDR2 as FYNNEI. This CDR3 comprises 14 residues. Unmatched junction bases numbered 8, after V lost 2 bases and J lost 13 bases. The DNA of the CDR3 is TGTGCCAGCAGTGAATTAACTAGCGGGGGGGCGGAATACTTC. This sequence encodes CASSELTSGGAEYF.

The rearrangement joins TRBV3-1 (or the pseudogene TRBV3-2) to TRBJ1-6, with TRBD1 identical over 7 bases. CDR3 length: 16 residues. CDR1 is LGHDT and CDR2 is YNNKEL in the germline V gene (reference sequence). V lost 4 bases and J lost 6; bases outside the gene matches: 9. Here the CDR3 reads CASSPEGAGINSPLHF. For the CDR3, the DNA is TGTGCCAGCAGCCCAGAGGGGGCAGGGATTAATTCACCCCTCCACTTT.

The V gene is TRBV11-2, the J gene TRBJ2-7; 8 bases map to TRBD1. Losses at the gene ends were 1 base for V and 2 bases for J; bases not matched to a gene: 7. This CDR3 spans 16 amino acids. Germline V gene lookup returns CDR1 SGHAT and CDR2 FQNNGV. The CDR3 reads CASSLVGRGLTYEQYF. The CDR3 DNA reads TGTGCCAGCAGCTTAGTCGGCAGGGGGCTCACCTACGAGCAGTACTTC.

CDR3 loop: CASSLVGGSDEAFF. CDR3 DNA: TGTGCCAGCAGCTTGGTAGGGGGCTCGGATGAAGCTTTCTTT. This chain joins TRBV5-5 and TRBJ1-1; 7 bases fit TRBD1. The J segment lost 7 bases and the V segment lost 0 bases, leaving 6 bases of the junction unmatched. Germline V gives CDR1 SGHKS, CDR2 YYEKEE (reference sequence). The CDR3 loop spans 14 amino acids.

The chain has TRBV7-9 and TRBJ2-2; D gene uncertain. CDR1 SEHNR and CDR2 FQNEAQ come from the germline V gene (reference sequence). The CDR3 has 16 amino acids. V was cut by 4 bases and J by 2 bases, with 14 bases left in between. CDR3 nucleotides: TGTGCCAGCAGCTCCCGCGGCCAGAAAAACACCGGGGAGCTGTTTTTT. This codes for CASSSRGQKNTGELFF.

The gene calls are TRBV28 and TRBJ1-5; no clear D gene. This CDR3 has 13 residues. Trimming shortened V by 5 bases and J by 7 bases, and 12 bases separated the two germline ends. Germline V lookup: CDR1 MDHEN, CDR2 SYDVKM. The CDR3 DNA is TGTGCCAGCAGTACGATTAGAGTGCAGCCCCAGCATTTT. This sequence encodes CASSTIRVQPQHF.

The chain combines TRBV13 with TRBJ1-4, with 9 bases aligning to TRBD1. The CDR3 runs 14 residues. Germline-derived CDR1 and CDR2 are PRHDT and FYEKMQ (reference sequence). Unmatched junction bases numbered 6, after V lost 6 bases and J lost 7 bases. The CDR3 here is CASSLGTGIEKLFF. In DNA, the CDR3 is TGTGCCAGCAGTCTGGGGACAGGGATTGAAAAACTGTTTTTT.

The rearrangement links TRBV30 to TRBJ2-7, with 7 bases that match TRBD1. There are 15 residues in the CDR3. Trimming cost V 1 base and J 4 bases; bases outside gene matches: 10. Germline CDR1 is GTSNPN and CDR2 is SVGIG (reference sequence). The CDR3 spells CAWSGATGKRYEQYF. CDR3 coding DNA: TGTGCCTGGAGTGGCGCGACAGGGAAGAGGTACGAGCAGTACTTC. Full variable domain (missing parts from reference TRBV30 and TRBJ2-7): SQTIHQWPATLVQPVGSPLSLECTVEGTSNPNLYWYRQAAGRGLQLLFYSVGIGQISSEVPQNLSASRPQDRQFILSSKKLLLSDSGFYLCAWSGATGKRYEQYFGPGTRLTVT.

This chain uses TRBV5-1 with TRBJ2-2; possibly TRBD1 for D (5 bases). The V gene lost 0 bases and the J gene lost 6 bases, with 12 bases spanning the gap. Germline CDR1 reads SGHRS; CDR2 reads YFSETQ. CDR3 length: 15 amino acids. The CDR3 DNA sequence: TGCGCCAGCAGCTTGGCGGCAGGGTTTTCCGGGGAGCTGTTTTTT. Amino acids: CASSLAAGFSGELFF.

J is TRBJ2-7 and V is TRBV9, with D maybe TRBD1 (5 bases). V shed 4 bases and J shed 2 bases, with 16 bases lying between them. The CDR3 covers 15 residues. Germline values: CDR1 SGDLS, CDR2 YYNGEE. Here the CDR3 reads CASSSQRAGPYEQYF. Written as DNA, the CDR3 is TGTGCCAGCAGCTCCCAACGGGCAGGGCCCTACGAGCAGTACTTC.

The gene calls are TRBV11-2 and TRBJ2-5, with no clear D. The CDR3 sequence is 15 residues long. Germline CDR1 and CDR2: SGHAT and FQNNGV. The V end was cut by 4 bases, the J end by 3 bases, with 15 bases between. The CDR3 sequence: CASSSIKAQKETQYF. In DNA form, the CDR3 reads TGTGCCAGCAGCTCAATCAAAGCACAGAAAGAGACCCAGTACTTC.

The gene calls are TRBV9 and TRBJ2-5; the D is unclear. V dropped 5 bases and J dropped 2 bases, with 7 bases sitting between them. CDR1 SGDLS and CDR2 YYNGEE come from the germline V gene. This CDR3 contains 12 residues. CDR3 sequence reads: CASSGVQETQYF. Written as DNA, the CDR3 is TGTGCCAGCAGTGGAGTACAAGAGACCCAGTACTTC. The complete variable domain, with remaining parts taken from reference TRBV9 and TRBJ2-5, reads DSGVTQTPKHLITATGQRVTLRCSPRSGDLSVYWYQQSLDQGLQFLIQYYNGEERAKGNILERFSAQQFPDLHSELNLSSLELGDSALYFCASSGVQETQYFGPGTRLLVL.

V is TRBV6-5 and J is TRBJ2-7, with 9 positions matching TRBD1. Trimming took 6 bases from V and 2 from J; bases not matched to a gene: 2. Germline-derived CDR1 and CDR2 are MNHEY and SVGAGI. CDR3 length equals 13 residues. CDR3 DNA: TGTGCCAGCAGACGACAGGGGGCCTACGAGCAGTACTTC. Amino acids: CASRRQGAYEQYF.